This entry features one TCR beta chain sequence. Antigen specificity is unknown. Using RNA transcripts as the source, TCR beta CDR3 regions were amplified. In the first-round RT-PCR of the TCR CDR3, the HTBI primer set was used. TCRdb passed the multiplex PCR reads through MiXCR, listing each CDR3 protein once. The data contain approximately 490,000 distinct CDR3 sequences, approximately 23% of them seen just once; the ten biggest clones take up about 49%. In making diagnoses, clinical symptoms, serum thyroxine and TRAb, thyroid ultrasound and orbital computed tomography were all used. PBMCs came from 10 ml fresh peripheral blood. This sample was taken from a study of T cells in Graves' hyperthyroidism and ophthalmopathy. Study background: Before any treatment, at initial diagnosis, peripheral blood was collected.

Germline V gives CDR1 LNHDA, CDR2 SQIVND (reference sequence). J gave up 1 base and V 2 bases, and 15 bases lay outside the gene matches. The CDR3 has 19 amino acids. The study, taken as a whole, reports: Blood shared most expanded thyroid clonotypes above 0.001.

The TCR originated in a woman in her 70s with Graves' ophthalmopathy. The specimen sequenced was blood. V and J are TRBV19 and TRBJ1-1; 8 nucleotides line up with TRBD1. The CDR3 sequence is CASSINFLQGAFPNTEAFF. CDR3 DNA sequence: TGTGCCAGTAGTATAAATTTCTTGCAGGGGGCCTTCCCGAACACTGAAGCTTTCTTT.